This is a list of T cell receptor beta chains from one sample in a study of CD8 T cells in ankylosing spondylitis. TCRdb recomputed calls from the 5' RACE reads with MiXCR, one row per CDR3 protein. The repertoire holds 500,000 to 550,000 distinct CDR3 sequences, with about an eighth as singletons. Sequenced: blood, either unsorted or a sorted T cell fraction (not recorded which). The receptors here all came from a male donor with ankylosing spondylitis. Each CDR3 is given with its conserved first and last residue. The D gene is left open where the match is weak. Part of the rows lack a size; the others show once, few, many or a class for expanded clones.

size: NA
length: 13
J: TRBJ1-1
V: TRBV20-1
D: NA
DNA: TGCAGTGCTAGAGGTCGTGTCAGCACTGAAGCTTTCTTT
CDR3: CSARGRVSTEAFF

size: once
length: 15
J: TRBJ2-7
V: TRBV5-1
D: NA
DNA: TGCGCCAGCAGCCTCAATCGACTAGGTAGGGACGAGCAGTACTTC
CDR3: CASSLNRLGRDEQYF

size: NA
length: 14
J: TRBJ1-5
V: TRBV20-1
D: NA
DNA: TGCAGTGCTAGAGGGGACCAGGGAAATCAGCCCCAGCATTTT
CDR3: CSARGDQGNQPQHF

size: few
length: 14
J: TRBJ1-2
V: TRBV6-1
D: NA
DNA: TGTGCCAGCAAACCCTCGGGTACCTACTATGGCTACACCTTC
CDR3: CASKPSGTYYGYTF

size: NA
length: 15
J: TRBJ2-1
V: TRBV20-1
D: TRBD2
DNA: TGCAGTGCTAGATCTACGGGAGGCCCCTACAATGAGCAGTTCTTC
CDR3: CSARSTGGPYNEQFF

size: few
length: 14
J: TRBJ2-7
V: TRBV12-3/TRBV12-4
D: NA
DNA: TGTGCCAGCAGTCCCAGGACCGCCATTAACGAGCAGTACTTC
CDR3: CASSPRTAINEQYF

size: many
length: 15
J: TRBJ2-1
V: TRBV5-1
D: NA
DNA: TGCGCCAGCAGCTTGGCAGGGGACGGATACAATGAGCAGTTCTTC
CDR3: CASSLAGDGYNEQFF

size: NA
length: 13
J: TRBJ2-5
V: TRBV20-1
D: TRBD2
DNA: TGCAGTGCTAGAGCGGGGAGGGTTGAGACCCAGTACTTC
CDR3: CSARAGRVETQYF

size: NA
length: 15
J: TRBJ2-5
V: TRBV4-1
D: NA
DNA: TGCGCCAGCAGCCACGGCGGGACAGTGATTGAGACCCAGTACTTC
CDR3: CASSHGGTVIETQYF

size: few
length: 13
J: TRBJ2-3
V: TRBV24-1
D: NA
DNA: TGTGCCACCTCTGGCGCTCCCACAGATACGCAGTATTTT
CDR3: CATSGAPTDTQYF

size: many
length: 16
J: TRBJ1-6
V: TRBV5-1
D: TRBD1
DNA: TGCGCCAGCAGCCTCGGACAGGGTTCGCGAAATTCACCCCTCCACTTT
CDR3: CASSLGQGSRNSPLHF

size: NA
length: 14
J: TRBJ2-4
V: TRBV9
D: NA
DNA: TGTGCCAGCAGCGAAGTGGCCACCACTAGCATTCAGTACTTC
CDR3: CASSEVATTSIQYF

size: few
length: 15
J: TRBJ1-1
V: TRBV7-2
D: TRBD1
DNA: TGTGCCAGCAGCCCAAAGACAGGGGTGGGAACTGAAGCTTTCTTT
CDR3: CASSPKTGVGTEAFF

size: NA
length: 15
J: TRBJ2-1
V: TRBV7-8
D: NA
DNA: TGTGCCAGTGGGGGCGGGCCGAGCTCCTACAATGAGCAGTTCTTC
CDR3: CASGGGPSSYNEQFF

size: NA
length: 11
J: TRBJ1-1
V: TRBV29-1
D: NA
DNA: TGCAGCGTGACAGATAACACTGAAGCTTTCTTT
CDR3: CSVTDNTEAFF

size: few
length: 17
J: TRBJ2-1
V: TRBV10-3
D: TRBD1
DNA: TGTGCCATCAGTGAGTGGCCGGACAGGGGGCTGGGCAATGAGCAGTTCTTC
CDR3: CAISEWPDRGLGNEQFF

size: NA
length: 15
J: TRBJ2-7
V: TRBV3-1
D: NA
DNA: TGTGCCAGCAGCCAAGACCACAGTGCACGAGGCGAGCAGTACTTC
CDR3: CASSQDHSARGEQYF

size: few
length: 13
J: TRBJ2-3
V: TRBV20-1
D: NA
DNA: TGCAGTGCCCTATATCAGGGGCCAGATACGCAGTATTTT
CDR3: CSALYQGPDTQYF

size: few
length: 15
J: TRBJ1-2
V: TRBV5-1
D: NA
DNA: TGCGCCAGCAGCTCCGCCGGGATCTCTAACTATGGCTACACCTTC
CDR3: CASSSAGISNYGYTF

size: many
length: 13
J: TRBJ1-1
V: TRBV14
D: NA
DNA: TGTGCCAGCAGCCAAGGGTTTTTTCGGGAAGCTTTCTTT
CDR3: CASSQGFFREAFF

size: few
length: 13
J: TRBJ2-2
V: TRBV20-1
D: NA
DNA: TGCAGTGCCGCAGAACCGGGGACCGGGGAGCTGTTTTTT
CDR3: CSAAEPGTGELFF

size: NA
length: 15
J: TRBJ2-1
V: TRBV19
D: TRBD2
DNA: TGTGCCAGTACCCGCGCTAGCGGGGCGGGGGATGAGCAGTTCTTC
CDR3: CASTRASGAGDEQFF

size: NA
length: 12
J: TRBJ2-7
V: TRBV28
D: NA
DNA: TGTGCCAGCAGTTTTCATCCAAACGAGCAGTACTTC
CDR3: CASSFHPNEQYF

size: NA
length: 14
J: TRBJ1-5
V: TRBV12-3/TRBV12-4
D: NA
DNA: TGTGCCAGCCAGCCAGGGTTCCCAAATCAGCCCCAGCATTTT
CDR3: CASQPGFPNQPQHF

size: NA
length: 15
J: TRBJ1-6
V: TRBV5-1
D: NA
DNA: TGCGCCAGCAGCCCCGAAGGTGCTTTTAATTCACCCCTCCACTTT
CDR3: CASSPEGAFNSPLHF

size: few
length: 14
J: TRBJ2-5
V: TRBV4-2
D: NA
DNA: TGTGCCAGCAGCCTTGATGAGGGGAGTGAGACCCAGTACTTC
CDR3: CASSLDEGSETQYF

size: few
length: 16
J: TRBJ2-1
V: TRBV7-2
D: NA
DNA: TGTGCCAGCAGCTTAGCGGGGGCGGGAGCCTACAATGAGCAGTTCTTC
CDR3: CASSLAGAGAYNEQFF

size: few
length: 17
J: TRBJ2-7
V: TRBV3-1
D: NA
DNA: TGTGCCAGCAGCCCTCCGACAGGGGCGGGAGGCAAGGGCGAGCAGTACTTC
CDR3: CASSPPTGAGGKGEQYF

size: NA
length: 16
J: TRBJ2-2
V: TRBV24-1
D: NA
DNA: TGTGCCACCAGTGTAAGGGGCGTAGTTAACACCGGGGAGCTGTTTTTT
CDR3: CATSVRGVVNTGELFF

size: many
length: 14
J: TRBJ2-2
V: TRBV4-2
D: NA
DNA: TGTGCCAGCAGCTCCCAGCAAGCCACCGGGGAGCTGTTTTTT
CDR3: CASSSQQATGELFF

size: many
length: 14
J: TRBJ1-1
V: TRBV7-9
D: TRBD1
DNA: TGTGCCAGCAGCAGCGGACAGGGGTCCACTGAAGCTTTCTTT
CDR3: CASSSGQGSTEAFF

size: many
length: 14
J: TRBJ2-4
V: TRBV19
D: NA
DNA: TGTGCCAGTGCCGGGGGGCTTGGCAAAAACATTCAGTACTTC
CDR3: CASAGGLGKNIQYF

size: NA
length: 14
J: TRBJ2-7
V: TRBV27
D: NA
DNA: TGTGCCAGCAGTTCAAACACGGGGTGGTACGAGCAGTACTTC
CDR3: CASSSNTGWYEQYF

size: NA
length: 12
J: TRBJ1-5
V: TRBV7-8
D: NA
DNA: TGTGCCAGCAGCTTAGGGGTCACGGCCCAGCATTTT
CDR3: CASSLGVTAQHF

size: many
length: 13
J: TRBJ2-1
V: TRBV12-3/TRBV12-4
D: TRBD2
DNA: TGTGCCAGCAGTTTGGGGCGGGAGCCCTCTCAGTTCTTC
CDR3: CASSLGREPSQFF

size: NA
length: 17
J: TRBJ2-2
V: TRBV7-2
D: TRBD1
DNA: TGTGCCAGCAGGTGGCCGGGGACAGGGGTTAGGACCGGGGAGCTGTTTTTT
CDR3: CASRWPGTGVRTGELFF

size: NA
length: 15
J: TRBJ2-1
V: TRBV5-1
D: NA
DNA: TGCGCCAGCAGCTCTATGGACGGTGGGCTCAATGAGCAGTTCTTC
CDR3: CASSSMDGGLNEQFF

size: few
length: 14
J: TRBJ2-5
V: TRBV5-1
D: NA
DNA: TGCGCCAGCAGCCTAGGGACGGTGGAAGAGACCCAGTACTTC
CDR3: CASSLGTVEETQYF

size: few
length: 15
J: TRBJ2-3
V: TRBV5-1
D: TRBD2
DNA: TGCGCCAGCAGCACGACTAGCGGGAGTGCAGATACGCAGTATTTT
CDR3: CASSTTSGSADTQYF

size: NA
length: 14
J: TRBJ1-1
V: TRBV7-9
D: NA
DNA: TGTGCCAGCAGCTTGGAGGGGATAGTTGCTGAAGCTTTCTTT
CDR3: CASSLEGIVAEAFF

size: NA
length: 15
J: TRBJ1-2
V: TRBV7-9
D: NA
DNA: TGTGCCAGCGGCAAGTCGGGGACTGAGACGCATGGCTACACCTTC
CDR3: CASGKSGTETHGYTF

size: NA
length: 15
J: TRBJ2-1
V: TRBV12-3/TRBV12-4
D: TRBD2
DNA: TGTGCCAGCAGGCCCGGGACTAGCGGGACGTATGAGCAGTTCTTC
CDR3: CASRPGTSGTYEQFF

size: few
length: 20
J: TRBJ2-1
V: TRBV11-1
D: TRBD2
DNA: TGTGCCAGCAGCCCTACCCCCGGGACTAGCGGGAGTCAGGGCTACAATGAGCAGTTCTTC
CDR3: CASSPTPGTSGSQGYNEQFF

size: few
length: 15
J: TRBJ1-6
V: TRBV12-3/TRBV12-4
D: TRBD1
DNA: TGTGCCAGCAGTTTCACAGGGGGCTGGGGTTCACCCCTCCACTTT
CDR3: CASSFTGGWGSPLHF

size: NA
length: 16
J: TRBJ2-3
V: TRBV18
D: TRBD2
DNA: TGTGCCAGCTCACCAAAGGTAGCGGGCGCCGCAGATACGCAGTATTTT
CDR3: CASSPKVAGAADTQYF

size: NA
length: 12
J: TRBJ1-2
V: TRBV4-1
D: NA
DNA: TGCGCCAGCAGCCAAGAGGCCTATGGCTACACCTTC
CDR3: CASSQEAYGYTF

size: NA
length: 14
J: TRBJ2-5
V: TRBV7-2
D: NA
DNA: TGTGCCAGCAGCAAACCCTCGGGGGAAGAGACCCAGTACTTC
CDR3: CASSKPSGEETQYF

size: NA
length: 13
J: TRBJ2-2
V: TRBV7-6
D: NA
DNA: TGTGCCAGCAGCCTAATCGTTGCCGGGGAGCTGTTTTTT
CDR3: CASSLIVAGELFF

size: few
length: 14
J: TRBJ2-3
V: TRBV5-1
D: NA
DNA: TGCGCCAGCAGCTCCACCAAACCCACAGATACGCAGTATTTT
CDR3: CASSSTKPTDTQYF

size: NA
length: 13
J: TRBJ2-5
V: TRBV30
D: NA
DNA: TGTGCCTGGAGTCTGTGGGAACGAGAGACCCAGTACTTC
CDR3: CAWSLWERETQYF